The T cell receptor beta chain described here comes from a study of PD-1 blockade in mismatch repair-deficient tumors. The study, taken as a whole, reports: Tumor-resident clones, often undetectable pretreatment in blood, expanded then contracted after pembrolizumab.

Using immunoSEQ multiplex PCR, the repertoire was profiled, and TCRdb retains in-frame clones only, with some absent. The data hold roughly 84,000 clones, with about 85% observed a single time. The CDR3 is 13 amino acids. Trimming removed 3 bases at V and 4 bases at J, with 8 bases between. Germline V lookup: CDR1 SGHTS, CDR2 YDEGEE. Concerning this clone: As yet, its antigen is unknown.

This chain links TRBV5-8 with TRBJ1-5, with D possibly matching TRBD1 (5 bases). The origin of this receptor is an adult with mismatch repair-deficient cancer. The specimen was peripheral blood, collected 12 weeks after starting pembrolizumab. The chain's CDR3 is CASSSQGNQPQHF. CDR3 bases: TGTGCCAGCAGCTCCCAGGGTAATCAGCCCCAGCATTTT.